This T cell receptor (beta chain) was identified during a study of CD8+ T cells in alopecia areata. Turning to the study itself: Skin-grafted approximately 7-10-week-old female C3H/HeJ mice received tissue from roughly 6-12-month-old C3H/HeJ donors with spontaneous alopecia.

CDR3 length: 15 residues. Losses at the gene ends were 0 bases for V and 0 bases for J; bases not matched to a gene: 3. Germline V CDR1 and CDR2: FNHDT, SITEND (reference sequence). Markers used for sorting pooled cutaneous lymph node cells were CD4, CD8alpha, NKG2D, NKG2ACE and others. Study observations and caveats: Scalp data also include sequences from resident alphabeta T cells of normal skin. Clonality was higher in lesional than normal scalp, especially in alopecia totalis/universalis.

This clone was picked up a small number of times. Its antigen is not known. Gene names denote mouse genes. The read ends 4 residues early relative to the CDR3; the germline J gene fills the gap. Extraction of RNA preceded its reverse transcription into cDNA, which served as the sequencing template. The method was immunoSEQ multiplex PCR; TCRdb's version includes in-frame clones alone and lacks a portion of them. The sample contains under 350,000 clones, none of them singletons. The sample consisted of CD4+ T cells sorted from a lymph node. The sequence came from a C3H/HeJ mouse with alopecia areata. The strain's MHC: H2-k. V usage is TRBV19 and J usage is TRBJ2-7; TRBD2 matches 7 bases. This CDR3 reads CASSIGWGNSYEQYF. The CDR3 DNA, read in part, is TGTGCCAGCAGTATAGGCTGGGGGAACTCCTAT.